This TCR beta chain was identified during a study of T cell responses to AZD1222 COVID-19 vaccine. The study's findings and limits: Clonal diversity was possibly underestimated; the donors were predominantly white British and more often female. Seropositive AZD1222 recipients at baseline numbered only 6 or 7. Samples come after the peak T cell response, not at day 14. Breadth and depth of Spike-specific TCRs rose after two AZD1222 doses.

This clone was picked up a small number of times. The antigen is unknown. Produced via immunoSEQ multiplex PCR; TCRdb's table is partial and in-frame only. Of some 120,000 clones in the sample, approximately 94% were seen once. Trimming removed 4 bases from V and 5 bases from J, with 8 bases in between. The germline CDR1 and CDR2 sequences are SNHLY and FYNNEI. The length of the CDR3 is 12 residues. This sequence was found in an adult in good health. V usage is TRBV2 and J usage is TRBJ2-5; D perhaps matches TRBD1 (6 bases). The sample consisted of peripheral blood, taken on day 0 of AZD1222 vaccination. CDR3 bases: TGTGCCAGCAGTGGGCAGGGGGAGACCCAGTACTTC. It encodes CASSGQGETQYF.